The 12 T cell receptor beta chains given below trace back to one sample, sequenced in a study of neurological immune-mediated disorders. In TCRdb, the 5' RACE reads were re-called with MiXCR into one record per CDR3 protein. The repertoire holds around 48,000 distinct CDR3 sequences, over 9% seen once, with around 20% in the top ten. The source material was PBMCs. These receptors were taken from a woman aged 40 to 50 with HTLV-1-associated myelopathy (HAM/TSP).

This clonotype has at least ten counts. The chain uses TRBV5-1 and TRBJ1-1; TRBD1 might be the D (6 bases). The CDR3 contains 14 residues. Germline V lookup: CDR1 SGHRS, CDR2 YFSETQ. The ends were cut back, 4 bases at V and 1 base at J, with 11 bases in the middle. The chain's CDR3 is CASSQGQRNTEAFF. CDR3 DNA sequence: TGCGCCAGCAGCCAAGGACAGAGGAACACTGAAGCTTTCTTT.

Many counts were recorded for this clonotype. The CDR3 bases are TGTGCCAGCAGTTTTCGGGACATTCTTAATGAGCAGTTCTTC. Translating it yields CASSFRDILNEQFF. The chain carries TRBV12-3 or TRBV12-4 and TRBJ2-1; maybe TRBD1 (6 bases). V was shortened by 3 bases and J by 7 bases, with 13 bases between the two germline ends. The CDR3 loop spans 14 amino acids.

This clonotype occurred a few times. The CDR3 coding sequence is TGCGCCAGCAGCCCGATTGGCAGGGAGCAGTTCTTC. Its protein is CASSPIGREQFF. The chain recombines TRBV5-1 with TRBJ2-1; D remains unclear. Germline assignment: CDR1 SGHRS and CDR2 YFSETQ. This CDR3 has 12 amino acids. Trimming stripped 4 bases from V and 10 bases from J, with 12 bases between.

This clonotype was detected ten times or more. The genes are TRBV20-1 and TRBJ2-1; weak D call: TRBD2 (6 bases). The CDR3 runs 15 residues. Germline V gene lookup returns CDR1 DFQATT and CDR2 SNEGSKA (reference sequence). Trimming left V 1 base short and J 2 bases short, with 12 bases between. The CDR3 region is CSARGTKLAYNEQFF. CDR3 coding DNA: TGCAGTGCTAGAGGGACTAAACTTGCCTACAATGAGCAGTTCTTC.

This clonotype was seen many times. The chain joins TRBV4-1 to TRBJ1-6; TRBD1 matches at 10 bases. Unmatched junction bases numbered 0, after V lost 0 bases and J lost 10 bases. CDR1 MGHRA and CDR2 YSYEKL come from the germline V gene. The CDR3 consists of 14 residues. The CDR3 reads CASSQEGQGSPLHF. The CDR3 DNA reads TGCGCCAGCAGCCAAGAGGGACAGGGGTCACCCCTCCACTTT.

This clonotype occurred many times. The chain couples TRBV7-9 to TRBJ1-1; 11 bases line up with TRBD1. The ends lost 5 bases at V and 6 bases at J; junction bases unmatched: 8. The CDR3 covers 15 residues. The germline V gene has CDR1 SEHNR and CDR2 FQNEAQ (reference sequence). The CDR3 here is CASSNRTGGISEAFF. For the CDR3, the DNA is TGTGCCAGCAGCAACCGGACAGGGGGCATTTCTGAAGCTTTCTTT. The full variable domain, with the rest looked up from reference TRBV7-9 and TRBJ1-1, is DTGVSQNPRHKITKRGQNVTFRCDPISEHNRLYWYRQTLGQGPEFLTYFQNEAQLEKSRLLSDRFSAERPKGSFSTLEIQRTEQGDSAMYLCASSNRTGGISEAFFGQGTRLTVV.

This clonotype was seen ten or more times. The gene calls are TRBV3-1 and TRBJ1-1; possibly TRBD1 for D (5 bases). CDR3 size: 13 residues. Germline CDR1 reads LGHDT; CDR2 reads YNNKEL (reference sequence). Trimming cost V 1 base and J 10 bases, with 13 bases left between them. For the CDR3, the DNA is TGTGCCAGCAGCCAAGTGGGGGAGAGGAGAGCTTTCTTT. Translated, it gives CASSQVGERRAFF.

This clonotype was found many times. The chain joins TRBV7-6 to TRBJ2-3; 10 bases fit TRBD2. Losses at the gene ends were 1 base for V and 2 bases for J; bases not matched to a gene: 6. The CDR3 is 17 residues long. Germline CDR1 and CDR2: SGHVS and FNYEAQ. Here the CDR3 reads CASSLEVTSGDTDTQYF. The DNA for the CDR3 is TGTGCCAGCAGCTTAGAAGTAACTAGCGGGGACACAGATACGCAGTATTTT. The full variable domain, in which reference TRBV7-6 and TRBJ2-3 provide the parts outside the CDR3, is GAGVSQSPRYKVTKRGQDVALRCDPISGHVSLYWYRQALGQGPEFLTYFNYEAQQDKSGLPNDRFSAERPEGSISTLTIQRTEQRDSAMYRCASSLEVTSGDTDTQYFGPGTRLTVL.

This clonotype was counted at least ten times. CDR3 nucleotides: TGTGCCAGCAGTTTCCGAAATGGGTCCGGGGAGCTGTTTTTT. It specifies CASSFRNGSGELFF. The chain uses TRBV12-3 or TRBV12-4 and TRBJ2-2; D is unclear. The CDR3 sequence is 14 residues long. V was shortened by 3 bases and J by 6 bases, with 11 bases between the two germline ends.

This clonotype was recorded a few times. This rearrangement joins TRBV5-1 to TRBJ1-1, with 7 bases lining up with TRBD1. CDR1 and CDR2 (germline): SGHRS, YFSETQ. V lost 2 bases and J lost 2; bases outside the gene matches: 3. CDR3 length: 14 amino acids. CDR3: CASSFGTVNTEAFF. CDR3 nucleotide sequence: TGCGCCAGCAGCTTCGGGACAGTAAACACTGAAGCTTTCTTT.

The chain couples TRBV5-1 to TRBJ1-2; D not resolved. Germline CDR1 SGHRS, CDR2 YFSETQ. Trimming removed 0 bases at V and 3 bases at J, with 9 bases between. The length of the CDR3 is 14 residues. CDR3 loop: CASSLAPSDYGYTF. The DNA for the CDR3 is TGCGCCAGCAGCTTGGCCCCCAGTGACTATGGCTACACCTTC.

The rearrangement links TRBV3-1 to TRBJ2-7; TRBD1 might be the D (6 bases). V lost 6 bases and J 9 bases, leaving 18 bases between the germline ends. The CDR3 contains 13 residues. From germline, CDR1 is LGHDT and CDR2 YNNKEL (reference sequence). Written as DNA, the CDR3 is TGTGCCAGCAGGGGTTCAAGGGGGTTGCCGCAGTACTTC. Its protein is CASRGSRGLPQYF.